Following are 26 T cell receptor beta chains from one sample sequenced in a study of T cells after posttransplantation cyclophosphamide. Control samples came 1 year after myeloablative marrow transplants with methotrexate plus calcineurin inhibitor. This table comes from immunoSEQ multiplex PCR, and its TCRdb copy is limited to in-frame clones, with some not included. The data hold over 20,000 clones, with 70% to 90% observed a single time. Sequencing was performed on PBMCs, taken about 13 months after allogeneic stem cell transplant with calcineurin inhibitor and methotrexate. These receptors were taken from a female patient between 25 and 45 years old who received an allogeneic stem cell transplant from an unrelated donor, was CMV-positive, and had acute and chronic GVHD. The graft donor may be the source of some T cells.

V and J are TRBV18 and TRBJ2-5, with D unresolved. The V end was cut by 3 bases, the J end by 5 bases, with 7 bases between. CDR3 size: 12 residues. CDR1 is KGHSH, CDR2 LQKENI, per germline. The CDR3 DNA reads as TGTGCCAGCTCACCGATCGGGGAGACCCAGTACTTC. Residues: CASSPIGETQYF.

This clone was picked up a small number of times. The chain carries TRBV5-1 and TRBJ2-7, with a tentative D call TRBD2 (5 bases). The V gene's germline CDR1 is SGHRS and CDR2 YFSETQ. V shed 0 bases and J shed 6 bases, with 7 bases lying between them. This CDR3 contains 12 residues. The CDR3 sequence is CASSLELGEQYF. The CDR3 DNA follows: TGCGCCAGCAGCTTGGAACTAGGCGAGCAGTACTTC.

This clone was counted only a few times. The chain joins TRBV7-2 to TRBJ1-2, with 7 bases fitting TRBD1. Unmatched junction bases numbered 9, after V lost 5 bases and J lost 6 bases. This CDR3 is built from 14 residues. From germline, CDR1 is SGHTA and CDR2 FQGNSA. CDR3 sequence (DNA): TGTGCCAGCAGCCGTGACAGGGAATCCCATGGCTACACCTTC. This sequence encodes CASSRDRESHGYTF.

The V gene is TRBV5-1, the J gene TRBJ1-1; 8 positions match TRBD1. V lost 3 bases to trimming and J lost 6 bases; unmatched junction nucleotides: 7. CDR1 and CDR2 from the germline V gene are SGHRS and YFSETQ. This CDR3 has 14 residues. The CDR3, as DNA: TGCGCCAGCAGCTCGACAGGGGCGGGATCTGAAGCTTTCTTT. Residues: CASSSTGAGSEAFF.

This clone appeared once. The chain couples TRBV25-1 to TRBJ1-1, with D possibly matching TRBD1 (5 bases). From germline, CDR1 is MGHDK and CDR2 SYGVNS. V lost 5 bases to trimming and J lost 0 bases, with 10 bases between them. The CDR3 loop spans 14 amino acids. CDR3: CASSRGLLNTEAFF. The CDR3 nucleotides read TGTGCCAGCAGTAGGGGACTTTTGAACACTGAAGCTTTCTTT.

The chain carries TRBV4-3 and TRBJ1-1, with a weak D call TRBD1 (5 bases). The CDR3 contains 15 residues. From germline, CDR1 is LGHNA and CDR2 YSLEER. V lost 1 base to trimming and J lost 6 bases, with 15 bases between them. CDR3: CASSQGGGSVSEAFF. The CDR3 bases are TGCGCCAGCAGCCAAGGGGGGGGGTCCGTCTCTGAAGCTTTCTTT.

V and J are TRBV15 and TRBJ2-1, with unresolved D. This CDR3 has 12 residues. V lost 0 bases and J lost 8, with 5 bases in between. In germline, CDR1 is LNHNV, CDR2 YYDKDF (reference sequence). CDR3 residues: CATSRDRDEQFF. CDR3 coding DNA: TGTGCCACCAGCAGAGATCGTGATGAGCAGTTCTTC.

The V and J genes are TRBV9 and TRBJ1-1; no definite D call. The germline V gene encodes CDR1 SGDLS and CDR2 YYNGEE. V was clipped by 1 base and J by 3 bases, with 10 bases between them. The CDR3 is 14 amino acids. The CDR3 nucleotides are TGTGCCAGCAGCGTATCTGGGAGGGACACTGAAGCTTTCTTT. This codes for CASSVSGRDTEAFF.

The chain is built from TRBV7-6 and TRBJ2-3, with 8 bases matching TRBD1. The CDR3 has 15 amino acids. Trimming cost V 1 base and J 3 bases; bases outside gene matches: 3. The germline CDR1 and CDR2 sequences are SGHVS and FNYEAQ. The CDR3 bases are TGTGCCAGCAGCTTAGGACAGGGGAGGACAGATACGCAGTATTTT. Residues: CASSLGQGRTDTQYF.

The chain recombines TRBV13 with TRBJ2-3; 8 nucleotides align to TRBD2. The CDR3 has 13 amino acids. V shed 9 bases, J shed 3 bases, and the junction held 5 bases outside the gene matches. The germline CDR1 and CDR2 sequences are PRHDT and FYEKMQ (reference sequence). The CDR3 sequence: CASLTGGTDTQYF. In DNA form, the CDR3 reads TGTGCCAGTCTCACGGGGGGGACAGATACGCAGTATTTT.

Only one count was recorded for this clone. The chain couples TRBV7-6 to TRBJ2-1, with D possibly being TRBD1 (6 bases). V lost 3 bases, J lost 0 bases, and 18 bases lay in between. The CDR3 runs 18 residues. Germline V gene data show CDR1 as SGHVS and CDR2 as FNYEAQ. The CDR3 bases are TGTGCCAGCAGCTTCCCCCGTCGGGACATAAGCTCCTACAATGAGCAGTTCTTC. Translating gives CASSFPRRDISSYNEQFF.

This clone turned up a few times. J is TRBJ2-5 and V is TRBV28; D remains ambiguous. The CDR3 has 15 amino acids. Per the germline V gene, CDR1 is MDHEN and CDR2 is SYDVKM. V was trimmed by 2 bases and J by 0 bases, leaving 10 bases between them. CDR3 residues: CASSLPRQYQETQYF. The DNA for the CDR3 is TGTGCCAGCAGTTTACCGCGGCAGTACCAAGAGACCCAGTACTTC.

The chain recombines TRBV14 with TRBJ2-1; TRBD2 agrees at 9 bases. V trimming: 2 bases; J trimming: 3 bases; junction bases outside the gene matches: 5. The CDR3 sequence is 16 residues long. The germline CDR1 and CDR2 sequences are SGHDN and FVKESK. CDR3 DNA sequence: TGTGCCAGCAGCCAACCGACTAGCGGAGGCTACAATGAGCAGTTCTTC. Protein: CASSQPTSGGYNEQFF.

V is TRBV27 and J is TRBJ2-5, with D possibly matching TRBD1 (5 bases). Germline values: CDR1 MNHEY, CDR2 SMNVEV (reference sequence). The CDR3 runs to 13 residues. Trimming pared 3 bases from V and 5 bases from J, leaving 10 bases between. In nucleotides, the CDR3 is TGTGCCAGCAGTTTCCAGGGTGCGGAGACCCAGTACTTC. Amino acid sequence: CASSFQGAETQYF.

In its sample, this clone was seen a few times. The rearrangement joins TRBV19 to TRBJ1-4; D gene uncertain. Germline V gene sequence: CDR1 LNHDA, CDR2 SQIVND (reference sequence). V gave up 5 bases and J gave up 7 bases, with 20 bases separating them. The CDR3 runs 16 residues. CDR3 DNA: TGTGCCAGTAGTTCCCGCGTTTTGAGGGCGGGTGAAAAACTGTTTTTT. This translates into CASSSRVLRAGEKLFF.

This clone was counted between two and nine times. The rearrangement links TRBV10-2 to TRBJ1-1; weak D call: TRBD1 (5 bases). This CDR3 is built from 14 residues. The germline V and J ends were trimmed by 6 bases and 1 base, with 12 bases remaining between them. The germline V gene has CDR1 WSHSY and CDR2 SAAADI. The CDR3 DNA is TGCGCCAGCAGGCTAAGGGGCGCGAACACTGAAGCTTTCTTT. It is translated as CASRLRGANTEAFF.

This clone has a handful of counts. V and J are TRBV9 and TRBJ2-1; maybe TRBD1 (6 bases). V lost 3 bases and J 4 bases, leaving 17 bases between the germline ends. The length of the CDR3 is 16 residues. The germline gives CDR1 SGDLS, CDR2 YYNGEE. The DNA of the CDR3 is TGTGCCAGCAGCGAGGGGGTATGGGGTACTTACAATGAGCAGTTCTTC. Amino acid sequence: CASSEGVWGTYNEQFF. The full variable domain, completed using reference TRBV9 and TRBJ2-1, is DSGVTQTPKHLITATGQRVTLRCSPRSGDLSVYWYQQSLDQGLQFLIQYYNGEERAKGNILERFSAQQFPDLHSELNLSSLELGDSALYFCASSEGVWGTYNEQFFGPGTRLTVL.

The chain carries TRBV19 and TRBJ1-1; tentatively, D is TRBD1 (6 bases). Per the germline V gene, CDR1 is LNHDA and CDR2 is SQIVND (reference sequence). Trimming left V 3 bases short and J 4 bases short, with 12 bases between. This CDR3 has 14 amino acids. Here the CDR3 DNA reads TGTGCCAGTAGTATTCGGTGGGGGCGCACTGAAGCTTTCTTT. Protein: CASSIRWGRTEAFF.

The chain employs TRBV4-1 and TRBJ1-1; D is possibly TRBD1 (5 bases). V gave up 1 base and J gave up 4 bases, with 10 bases separating them. CDR1 is MGHRA and CDR2 is YSYEKL in the germline V gene. This CDR3 is built from 14 residues. CDR3: CASSQVQQGTEAFF. CDR3 in DNA: TGCGCCAGCAGCCAAGTCCAGCAGGGCACTGAAGCTTTCTTT.

This chain joins TRBV9 and TRBJ2-2; the match to TRBD2 covers 8 bases. The V gene end was trimmed by 2 bases and the J gene end by 1 base; junction bases not matched to a gene: 4. The CDR3 contains 16 residues. Per the germline V gene, CDR1 is SGDLS and CDR2 is YYNGEE. As DNA, the CDR3 is TGTGCCAGCAGCGTCTCGGCGGGAGGGAACACCGGGGAGCTGTTTTTT. Protein: CASSVSAGGNTGELFF.

The chain has TRBV30 and TRBJ1-2, with D tentatively TRBD1 (5 bases). The CDR3 runs 11 residues. Germline V gene lookup returns CDR1 GTSNPN and CDR2 SVGIG (reference sequence). With 3 bases removed from V and 5 bases from J, the gap between germline ends came to 7 bases. The CDR3 DNA reads as TGTGCCTGGAGCCGGGGGTATGGCTACACCTTC. Protein sequence: CAWSRGYGYTF.

This clone was picked up a small number of times. The V and J genes are TRBV13 and TRBJ1-3; 8 bases agree with TRBD1. The ends lost 5 bases at V and 3 bases at J; junction bases unmatched: 9. The V gene's germline CDR1 is PRHDT and CDR2 FYEKMQ (reference sequence). The CDR3 has 16 residues. Here the CDR3 reads CASSPRTGNFGNTIYF. CDR3 sequence (DNA): TGTGCCAGCAGCCCCCGGACAGGGAACTTTGGAAACACCATATATTTT.

This chain uses TRBV5-1 with TRBJ1-4; D is unclear. The ends were cut back, 2 bases at V and 8 bases at J, with 19 bases in the middle. This CDR3 has 16 amino acids. Per the germline V gene, CDR1 is SGHRS and CDR2 is YFSETQ. The CDR3: CASSFSGLMEEEKLFF. CDR3 DNA: TGCGCCAGCAGCTTCTCCGGACTCATGGAGGAGGAAAAACTGTTTTTT.

The chain links TRBV28 to TRBJ2-1, with TRBD1 matching 10 bases. This CDR3 has 15 amino acids. From germline, CDR1 is MDHEN and CDR2 SYDVKM. V gave up 6 bases and J gave up 7 bases; unmatched junction bases: 9. The CDR3 spells CASSPTGGLANEQFF. The CDR3 DNA sequence: TGTGCCAGCAGCCCGACAGGGGGCTTAGCAAATGAGCAGTTCTTC.

V and J are TRBV5-1 and TRBJ1-4; no definite D call. The germline CDR1 and CDR2 sequences are SGHRS and YFSETQ. The CDR3 has 14 residues. V was clipped by 0 bases and J by 4 bases, with 7 bases between them. The CDR3 bases are TGCGCCAGCAGCTTGGTGTCGGTTAATGAAAAACTGTTTTTT. Amino acids: CASSLVSVNEKLFF.

This chain joins TRBV13 and TRBJ1-1; 7 bases fit TRBD1. V shed 4 bases and J 1 base; nucleotides not matched to a gene: 9. This CDR3 contains 16 residues. Germline assignment: CDR1 PRHDT and CDR2 FYEKMQ (reference sequence). The CDR3 coding sequence is TGTGCCAGCAGCTCCAGGAAACAGGGGCGGAACACTGAAGCTTTCTTT. It is translated as CASSSRKQGRNTEAFF.